This paragraph reports one T cell receptor (beta chain). The source of the sample is a study of blood T cell repertoires in COVID-19. Study overall: Researchers got acute and convalescent COVID-19 samples from the United States, Italy and Spain. From T cells, B-cell-depleted T cells, or PBMCs came the material, which was cDNA or gDNA.

Germline V gives CDR1 SGHTA, CDR2 FQGTGA. Trimming stripped 0 bases from V and 1 base from J, with 9 bases between. The CDR3 runs 15 residues. Libraries were prepared by immunoSEQ multiplex PCR; TCRdb keeps only in-frame clonotypes and omits some of them. The sample consists of roughly 100,000 clones, approximately 80% of them appearing once. The TCR sequence derives from a man aged 65 to 79 with acute or convalescent COVID-19. Specimen: peripheral blood. This chain joins TRBV7-3 and TRBJ1-1; maybe TRBD1 (5 bases). CDR3 bases: TGTGCCAGCAGCTTAACTCTGACAGAGAACACTGAAGCTTTCTTT. Translated: CASSLTLTENTEAFF.